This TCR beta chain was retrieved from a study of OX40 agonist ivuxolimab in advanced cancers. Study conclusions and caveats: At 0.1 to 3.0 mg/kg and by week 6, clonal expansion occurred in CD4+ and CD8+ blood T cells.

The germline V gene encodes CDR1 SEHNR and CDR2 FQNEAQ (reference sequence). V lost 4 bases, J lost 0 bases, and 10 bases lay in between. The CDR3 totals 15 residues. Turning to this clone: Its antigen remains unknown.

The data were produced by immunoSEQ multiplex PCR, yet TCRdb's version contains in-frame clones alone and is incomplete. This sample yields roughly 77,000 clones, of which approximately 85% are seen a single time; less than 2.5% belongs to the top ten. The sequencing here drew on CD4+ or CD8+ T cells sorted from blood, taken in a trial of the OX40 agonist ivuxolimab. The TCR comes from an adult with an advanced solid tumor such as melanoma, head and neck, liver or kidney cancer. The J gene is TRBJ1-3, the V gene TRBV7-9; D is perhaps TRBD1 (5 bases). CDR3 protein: CASSSGLLSGNTIYF. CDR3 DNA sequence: TGTGCCAGCAGCTCGGGACTGCTCTCTGGAAACACCATATATTTT. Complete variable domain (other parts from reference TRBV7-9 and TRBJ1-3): DTGVSQNPRHKITKRGQNVTFRCDPISEHNRLYWYRQTLGQGPEFLTYFQNEAQLEKSRLLSDRFSAERPKGSFSTLEIQRTEQGDSAMYLCASSSGLLSGNTIYFGEGSWLTVV.